Each of the 23 T cell receptor beta chains below was sequenced from the same sample in a study of blood T cell repertoires in COVID-19 (TCRdb year 2020). Libraries were built with the immunoSEQ multiplex PCR assay. TCRdb took this table from immuneACCESS and kept in-frame rearrangements with V and J called. Such tables lack part of the clones; where checked against another copy, unresolved V genes explain under half of the gap, and the rest is unexplained. Across this sample there are 140,000 to 150,000 clones, with around four fifths seen only once. The ten largest clones take up around 6.5% of the sample. The sample consisted of PBMCs or T cells enriched from blood (not recorded which). These receptors were collected from a middle-aged woman who had recovered from COVID-19.

The chain has TRBV7-9 and TRBJ2-1; TRBD2 matches at 9 bases. The V gene's germline CDR1 is SEHNR and CDR2 FQNEAQ (reference sequence). V was clipped by 1 base and J by 8 bases; unmatched bases: 6. This CDR3 is built from 15 residues. CDR3 coding DNA: TGTGCCAGCAGCTTAGATAGCGGGGGCTTTGATGAGCAGTTCTTC. Translated: CASSLDSGGFDEQFF. The variable domain in full, with the rest retrieved from reference TRBV7-9 and TRBJ2-1, is DTGVSQNPRHKITKRGQNVTFRCDPISEHNRLYWYRQTLGQGPEFLTYFQNEAQLEKSRLLSDRFSAERPKGSFSTLEIQRTEQGDSAMYLCASSLDSGGFDEQFFGPGTRLTVL.

The gene calls are TRBV4-1 and TRBJ2-7; 9 nucleotides agree with TRBD1. The CDR3 has 14 residues. J gave up 5 bases and V 0 bases, and 2 bases lay outside the gene matches. Germline V CDR1 and CDR2: MGHRA, YSYEKL. DNA of the CDR3: TGCGCCAGCAGCCAAGAGCACAGGGGGCACGAGCAGTACTTC. Amino acid sequence: CASSQEHRGHEQYF.

The rearrangement links TRBV6-5 to TRBJ1-2, with TRBD1 matching over 7 bases. In germline, CDR1 is MNHEY, CDR2 SVGAGI. Trimming took 6 bases from V and 4 from J; bases not matched to a gene: 5. The CDR3 length is 13 residues. The CDR3 loop reads CASSPGQFYGYTF. CDR3 sequence (DNA): TGTGCCAGCAGCCCGGGACAGTTCTATGGCTACACCTTC.

The genes are TRBV6-5 and TRBJ2-5; 8 bases line up with TRBD2. The trim removed 9 bases at V and 1 base at J, leaving 4 bases unmatched. This CDR3 contains 13 residues. CDR1 and CDR2 (germline): MNHEY, SVGAGI. The CDR3 spells CASTGTSQETQYF. The CDR3 DNA reads as TGTGCCAGTACCGGGACTAGCCAAGAGACCCAGTACTTC.

The chain joins TRBV19 to TRBJ1-1; TRBD1 matches at 8 bases. The J segment lost 1 base and the V segment lost 5 bases, leaving 3 bases of the junction unmatched. This CDR3 has 14 amino acids. From germline, CDR1 is LNHDA and CDR2 SQIVND (reference sequence). The CDR3 reads CASSVGQANTEAFF. The DNA for the CDR3 is TGTGCCAGTAGTGTGGGACAGGCGAACACTGAAGCTTTCTTT.

The chain carries TRBV29-1 and TRBJ1-1, with 7 bases fitting TRBD1. The CDR3 has 10 residues. The V segment lost 6 bases and the J segment 8 bases; nucleotides outside the gene matches: 3. Germline V lookup: CDR1 SQVTM, CDR2 ANQGSEA. As DNA, the CDR3 is TGCAGCGTATACAGGGGAGAAGCTTTCTTT. Its protein product is CSVYRGEAFF.

The chain carries TRBV6-5 and TRBJ2-5; possibly TRBD2 for D (6 bases). Germline assignment: CDR1 MNHEY and CDR2 SVGAGI. The CDR3 totals 14 residues. Trimming took 7 bases from V and 5 from J, leaving 17 bases between them. Here the CDR3 reads CASTGEAGWETQYF. CDR3 DNA sequence: TGTGCCAGCACCGGGGAGGCGGGCTGGGAGACCCAGTACTTC.

The V call is TRBV3-1 (or the pseudogene TRBV3-2), the J call TRBJ2-1; TRBD2 agrees at 9 bases. The CDR3 contains 20 residues. Losses at the gene ends were 5 bases for V and 0 bases for J; bases not matched to a gene: 17. Germline V lookup: CDR1 LGHDT, CDR2 YNNKEL (reference sequence). The CDR3 sequence: CASSFRASGMIKSSYNEQFF. In DNA form, the CDR3 reads TGTGCCAGCAGCTTTCGGGCTAGCGGGATGATCAAGAGCTCCTACAATGAGCAGTTCTTC.

The chain is built from TRBV20-1 and TRBJ1-1; weak D call: TRBD1 (5 bases). From germline, CDR1 is DFQATT and CDR2 SNEGSKA (reference sequence). The CDR3 has 13 residues. Trimming pared 3 bases from V and 5 bases from J, leaving 13 bases between. In DNA form, the CDR3 reads TGCAGTGCTAGTTGGCAGGGAGGTACTGAAGCTTTCTTT. This encodes CSASWQGGTEAFF.

This clone has more than one count but fewer than ten. V and J are TRBV6-4 and TRBJ2-3, with TRBD2 identical over 10 bases. V trimming: 0 bases; J trimming: 5 bases; junction bases outside the gene matches: 5. This CDR3 is built from 16 residues. Germline assignment: CDR1 MRHNA and CDR2 SNTAGT. The CDR3: CASSDSSGGALDTQYF. The CDR3 region has the DNA TGTGCCAGCAGTGACTCCAGCGGGGGGGCCTTAGATACGCAGTATTTT.

The rearrangement links TRBV5-5 to TRBJ1-2; maybe TRBD1 (6 bases). CDR3 length: 14 amino acids. Trimming cost V 0 bases and J 1 base, with 7 bases left between them. Germline assignment: CDR1 SGHKS and CDR2 YYEKEE (reference sequence). For the CDR3, the DNA is TGTGCCAGCAGCTTGGGGGACATTAACTATGGCTACACCTTC. This encodes CASSLGDINYGYTF. The entire variable domain, with the rest obtained from reference TRBV5-5 and TRBJ1-2, is as follows: DAGVTQSPTHLIKTRGQQVTLRCSPISGHKSVSWYQQVLGQGPQFIFQYYEKEERGRGNFPDRFSARQFPNYSSELNVNALLLGDSALYLCASSLGDINYGYTFGSGTRLTVV.

This chain links TRBV5-1 with TRBJ1-1; D perhaps matches TRBD1 (5 bases). Trimming pared 0 bases from V and 6 bases from J, leaving 9 bases between. The CDR3 sequence is 13 residues long. The germline CDR1 and CDR2 sequences are SGHRS and YFSETQ. The chain's CDR3 is CASSLVPGSEAFF. In DNA, the CDR3 is TGCGCCAGCAGCTTGGTCCCAGGGTCTGAAGCTTTCTTT.

This chain uses TRBV5-1 with TRBJ1-6, with D hard to call. Trimming cost V 4 bases and J 5 bases, with 13 bases left between them. Germline CDR1 is SGHRS and CDR2 is YFSETQ. CDR3 length: 15 residues. This CDR3 reads CASSTLDGNNSPLHF. CDR3 bases: TGCGCCAGCAGCACTCTAGACGGGAATAATTCACCCCTCCACTTT.

V usage is TRBV7-8 and J usage is TRBJ2-7, with TRBD2 matching 10 bases. CDR1 SGHVS and CDR2 FQNEAQ come from the germline V gene. This CDR3 spans 17 amino acids. V lost 5 bases, J lost 3 bases, and 13 bases stayed unmatched. The CDR3 sequence: CASSPRTLAGVGYEQYF. The CDR3 DNA follows: TGTGCCAGCAGCCCCAGGACCCTAGCGGGAGTGGGCTACGAGCAGTACTTC.

Turning to this clone: An end of the junction differs from the germline gene, which may be a read error. The rearrangement links TRBV11-2 to TRBJ2-7, with D unclear. From germline, CDR1 is SGHAT and CDR2 FQNNGV. This CDR3 contains 10 residues. DNA of the CDR3: TGTGCCAGCAGCTCCTCCGAGCAGTACTTC. This codes for CASSSSEQYF.

V gene TRBV12-3 or TRBV12-4 combines with J gene TRBJ1-2; possibly TRBD1 for D (6 bases). V lost 7 bases, J lost 4 bases, and 13 bases lay in between. The CDR3 consists of 13 residues. Here the CDR3 reads CASTHDRTYGYTF. The DNA of the CDR3 is TGTGCCAGCACCCACGACAGGACCTATGGCTACACCTTC.

As regards this clone: Other DNA sequences from this sample encode an identical CDR3 as well. The genes are TRBV5-1 and TRBJ2-1, with 13 positions matching TRBD2. Trimming removed 4 bases from V and 5 bases from J; junction bases left unmatched: 3. Germline CDR1 is SGHRS and CDR2 is YFSETQ. The CDR3 consists of 15 residues. The CDR3: CASSLGLAGNNEQFF. CDR3 bases: TGCGCCAGCAGCCTGGGACTAGCGGGAAACAATGAGCAGTTCTTC.

The gene calls are TRBV2 and TRBJ1-2; 8 bases agree with TRBD1. Trimming cost V 6 bases and J 3 bases; bases outside gene matches: 9. This CDR3 is 15 amino acids long. Per germline, CDR1 SNHLY and CDR2 FYNNEI. This CDR3 reads CASSPGQGDYYGYTF. The CDR3 nucleotides are TGTGCCAGCAGCCCTGGACAGGGCGACTACTATGGCTACACCTTC. Complete variable domain (other parts from reference TRBV2 and TRBJ1-2): EPEVTQTPSHQVTQMGQEVILRCVPISNHLYFYWYRQILGQKVEFLVSFYNNEISEKSEIFDDQFSVERPDGSNFTLKIRSTKLEDSAMYFCASSPGQGDYYGYTFGSGTRLTVV.

The genes are TRBV7-2 and TRBJ1-3; D remains unclear. Per the germline V gene, CDR1 is SGHTA and CDR2 is FQGNSA. The CDR3 is made up of 13 amino acids. V was shortened by 1 base and J by 5 bases, with 6 bases between the two germline ends. The CDR3 sequence: CASSLDRRNTIYF. The CDR3 DNA sequence: TGTGCCAGCAGCTTAGACAGAAGAAACACCATATATTTT.

This clone showed up just a few times. As DNA, the CDR3 is TGTGCCAGCAGCTTAGTGGGGCTCGAGTCCTACAATGAGCAGTTCTTC. Amino acid sequence: CASSLVGLESYNEQFF. V and J are TRBV11-2 and TRBJ2-1; D is possibly TRBD1 (5 bases). The CDR3 totals 16 residues. V lost 1 base to trimming and J lost 1 base, with 11 bases between them. Germline V CDR1 and CDR2: SGHAT, FQNNGV.

J is TRBJ2-1 and V is TRBV11-2; TRBD2 aligns across 9 bases. CDR1 SGHAT and CDR2 FQNNGV come from the germline V gene. The trim removed 4 bases at V and 7 bases at J, leaving 11 bases unmatched. This CDR3 is built from 16 residues. The CDR3: CASSSIASGKVNEQFF. DNA of the CDR3: TGTGCCAGCAGCTCTATCGCTAGCGGGAAGGTAAATGAGCAGTTCTTC.

Comments on this clone: The same CDR3 is also encoded by other DNA sequences in this sample. The chain recombines TRBV18 with TRBJ2-5; D gene ambiguous. Trimming shortened V by 3 bases and J by 5 bases, and 7 bases separated the two germline ends. The CDR3 consists of 12 residues. CDR1 and CDR2 (germline): KGHSH, LQKENI. In DNA, the CDR3 is TGTGCCAGCTCACCCCGCGAGGAGACCCAGTACTTC. Translating gives CASSPREETQYF.

The rearrangement links TRBV5-1 to TRBJ1-1; D gene unclear. Trimming shortened V by 1 base and J by 6 bases, and 13 bases separated the two germline ends. Germline V lookup: CDR1 SGHRS, CDR2 YFSETQ. This CDR3 has 14 amino acids. The CDR3 DNA reads as TGCGCCAGCAGCTTGTCGGGAGGAGTCCCTGAAGCTTTCTTT. This gives the protein CASSLSGGVPEAFF.